Below, one T cell receptor (beta chain) is given with its context. Its antigen is unknown. This sample is drawn from a study of T-cell memory formation after mild COVID-19. In the study overall: Largely, TCR clusters stayed within a single donor. Study outcomes and limitations: The CD4+ clones that contracted clustered mainly within CM and EM, and the CD8+ clones concentrated in EMRA.

Barcoded TCR alpha and TCR beta cDNA libraries with UMIs came from 5'RACE using constant-segment primers. One entry per CDR3 protein results from TCRdb running MiXCR on the 5' RACE reads. The table has fewer than 150,000 distinct CDR3 sequences, more than 13% seen once. The germline V gene has CDR1 DFQATT and CDR2 SNEGSKA (reference sequence). Unmatched junction bases numbered 8, after V lost 5 bases and J lost 4 bases. The CDR3 is 15 residues long. This TCR was recovered from an adult woman who had mild COVID-19 (a few samples of this study predate the infection). Cell type and time point are not known. The sample was PBMCs or a T cell subset sorted from them (not recorded which). The chain couples TRBV20-1 to TRBJ2-1; 10 nucleotides agree with TRBD1. The CDR3 coding sequence is TGCAGTGCTTCCACCGGACAGGGGGTTTACAATGAGCAGTTCTTC. Residues: CSASTGQGVYNEQFF.